The entry that follows covers one T cell receptor (beta chain) sequence. The antigen remains undetermined. This sample is part of a study of monozygotic twins with cystic fibrosis. Study information: Libraries were built from 3 to 3.5 micrograms of fragmented DNA using about 15 PCR cycles.

The method was immunoSEQ multiplex PCR; TCRdb's version includes in-frame clones alone and lacks a portion of them. The sample includes about 22,000 clones, roughly 89% of them seen just once. Study-wide results and limits: Co-twins had the most similar V usage for 13 of 16 pairs, J for 8. Low clonality (median around 0.0095) suggested a mostly naive repertoire.

Trimming stripped 3 bases from V and 7 bases from J, with 12 bases between. The CDR3 length is 13 residues. The germline V gene has CDR1 MNHEY and CDR2 SVGAGI. The clonotype comes from a woman aged 30 to 39 with cystic fibrosis. The genes are TRBV6-5 and TRBJ1-2; D unresolved. Sequencing used blood. The CDR3 reads CASSYSKTSGYTF. CDR3 DNA sequence: TGTGCCAGCAGTTATAGTAAGACTAGTGGCTACACCTTC.